This T cell receptor beta chain comes out of a study of blood T cell repertoires in COVID-19. Study information: Acute and convalescent COVID-19 samples came from the United States, Italy and Spain. Sample material is recorded as cDNA or gDNA derived from T cells, B-cell-depleted T cells, or PBMCs.

Original processing methods: From reference gene primer amplification, estimates of nucleated cell counts were derived. Produced via immunoSEQ multiplex PCR; TCRdb's table is partial and in-frame only. The V and J calls and the clone size are those of that table, but D and trimming were determined from the DNA. Here the sample spans hundreds of thousands of clones, around 87% being singletons. The length of the CDR3 is 15 residues. Germline V gene sequence: CDR1 LNHDA, CDR2 SQIVND (reference sequence). The V end was cut by 0 bases, the J end by 9 bases, with 16 bases between. The rearrangement uses TRBV19 and TRBJ2-3; D perhaps matches TRBD2 (5 bases). Sequencing was carried out using peripheral blood. The origin of this receptor is a human donor in a cohort sampled during active COVID-19. The CDR3 reads CASSIEAGGPGTQYF. CDR3 nucleotides: TGTGCCAGTAGTATAGAAGCTGGCGGGCCGGGGACGCAGTATTTT.